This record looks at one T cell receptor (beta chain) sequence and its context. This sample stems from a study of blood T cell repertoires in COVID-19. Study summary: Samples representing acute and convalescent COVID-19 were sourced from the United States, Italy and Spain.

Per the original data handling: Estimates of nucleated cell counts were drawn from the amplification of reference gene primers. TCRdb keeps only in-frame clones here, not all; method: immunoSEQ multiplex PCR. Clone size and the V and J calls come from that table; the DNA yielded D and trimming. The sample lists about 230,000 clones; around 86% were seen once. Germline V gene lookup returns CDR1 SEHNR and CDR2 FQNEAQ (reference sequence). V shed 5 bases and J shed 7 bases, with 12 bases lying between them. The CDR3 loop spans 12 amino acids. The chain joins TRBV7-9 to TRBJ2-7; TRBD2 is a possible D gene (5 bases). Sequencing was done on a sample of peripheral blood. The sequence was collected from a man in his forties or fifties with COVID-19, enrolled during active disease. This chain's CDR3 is CASSRLSNEQYF. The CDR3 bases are TGTGCCAGCAGCCGACTATCTAATGAGCAGTACTTC.